The sequence of this T cell receptor beta chain was determined in a study of blood T cell repertoires in COVID-19. Under the authors' procedure: The authors estimated nucleated cell counts from reference gene primer amplification. Sequencing used immunoSEQ multiplex PCR; TCRdb keeps in-frame clones, though not all of them. V and J calls plus clone size are reproduced from that table; the DNA served to infer D and trimming. The data contain about 200,000 clones, approximately 88% of them singletons. Germline assignment: CDR1 SGDLS and CDR2 YYNGEE. This CDR3 spans 15 amino acids. V lost 4 bases and J lost 8; bases outside the gene matches: 10.

The chain combines TRBV9 with TRBJ2-1; 9 bases line up with TRBD2. This sequence was found in a man aged 35 to 55 with acute or convalescent COVID-19. The source material was peripheral blood. The CDR3 loop is CASSPSAGGLDEQFF. The CDR3 DNA reads as TGTGCCAGCAGCCCGTCTGCGGGAGGGCTCGATGAGCAGTTCTTC.